Listed here are 22 T cell receptor beta chains from one sample, sequenced in a study of blood T cells in healthy people across ages. Primers used in a second PCR of roughly 6 to 11 cycles were a sample-barcoded 5' primer and a J-beta primer mix. TCRdb re-called the 5' RACE reads through MiXCR, storing one row per CDR3 protein. This table has about 1.1 million distinct CDR3 sequences, roughly two fifths appearing once. The sample was blood. The receptors come from a man aged 18 to 29 in good health.

The sample holds many counts of this clonotype. This sequence joins TRBV10-3 and TRBJ1-2; D gene unclear. Germline CDR1 ENHRY, CDR2 SYGVKD. CDR3 length: 12 amino acids. V dropped 4 bases and J dropped 8 bases, with 11 bases sitting between them. The CDR3 DNA reads TGTGCCATCAGTGCGCAGAAATCGGGCTACACCTTC. This translates into CAISAQKSGYTF.

This chain connects TRBV12-3 or TRBV12-4 to TRBJ1-2; D possibly corresponds to TRBD1 (5 bases). The CDR3 covers 14 residues. The V end lost 0 bases, the J end lost 8 bases, and 13 bases lay between the germline ends. The DNA for the CDR3 is TGTGCCAGCAGTTTAGCGTCACAGGTTCGGGGCTACACCTTC. It encodes CASSLASQVRGYTF.

J is TRBJ1-4 and V is TRBV10-3; unclear D gene. Germline-derived CDR1 and CDR2 are ENHRY and SYGVKD. The V and J ends lost 4 bases and 4 bases respectively, with 10 bases between them. The CDR3 length is 14 residues. DNA of the CDR3: TGTGCCATCAGTGGAATCGGGAGTAATGAAAAACTGTTTTTT. This sequence encodes CAISGIGSNEKLFF.

This clonotype was detected only a few times. V gene TRBV10-3 combines with J gene TRBJ2-1; 7 bases match TRBD1. Germline V gene data show CDR1 as ENHRY and CDR2 as SYGVKD. The CDR3 is 14 residues long. J was trimmed by 1 base and V by 9 bases; bases with no gene match: 6. CDR3 nucleotide sequence: TGTGCCATTAAGCCAGGGGGTTCCTACAATGAGCAGTTCTTC. Protein sequence: CAIKPGGSYNEQFF.

Only a few counts were recorded for this clonotype. V gene TRBV2 combines with J gene TRBJ1-2; possible D gene TRBD1, 6 bases. Between the trimmed V and J ends, which lost 3 bases and 4 bases, there was a span of 9 bases. The CDR3 runs 13 residues. CDR1 is SNHLY and CDR2 is FYNNEI in the germline V gene. The CDR3 spells CASSEDSAYGYTF. DNA of the CDR3: TGTGCCAGCAGTGAGGACAGCGCCTATGGCTACACCTTC.

This clonotype was observed once. The chain is built from TRBV20-1 and TRBJ1-2; D remains unclear. CDR1 and CDR2 (germline): DFQATT, SNEGSKA (reference sequence). The ends were cut back, 0 bases at V and 7 bases at J, with 9 bases in the middle. This CDR3 contains 12 residues. DNA for the CDR3: TGCAGTGCTAGAGATAGTTCGGGTGGCTACACCTTC. Amino acid sequence: CSARDSSGGYTF.

The V gene is TRBV7-6, the J gene TRBJ2-7; the D gene is possibly TRBD1 (5 bases). Germline-derived CDR1 and CDR2 are SGHVS and FNYEAQ. V dropped 1 base and J dropped 3 bases, with 10 bases sitting between them. The CDR3 loop spans 14 amino acids. This chain's CDR3 is CASSLGPDNYEQYF. CDR3 DNA sequence: TGTGCCAGCAGCTTAGGCCCGGACAACTACGAGCAGTACTTC.

This clonotype was counted a few times. The V call is TRBV3-1, the J call TRBJ2-5; D unclear. The CDR3 covers 15 residues. Germline loops: CDR1 LGHDT, CDR2 YNNKEL (reference sequence). Trimming took 0 bases from V and 3 from J, leaving 11 bases between them. In DNA, the CDR3 is TGTGCCAGCAGCCAAGAACTCGCCCAAGAAGAGACCCAGTACTTC. Amino acid sequence: CASSQELAQEETQYF.

This clonotype occurred once. Its ends do not fully match the called genes, so a read error is possible. The chain employs TRBV4-1 and TRBJ2-5, with a tentative D call TRBD1 (6 bases). The CDR3 has 14 residues. Germline V gives CDR1 MGHRA, CDR2 YSYEKL. DNA for the CDR3: TGCACCAGCAGCCAAGTGGCAGGGGTAGAGACCCAGTACTTC. Protein: CTSSQVAGVETQYF.

This clonotype was detected a few times. J is TRBJ2-5 and V is TRBV15; D gene uncertain. The CDR3 consists of 12 residues. The germline gives CDR1 LNHNV, CDR2 YYDKDF (reference sequence). Trimming stripped 1 base from V and 5 bases from J, with 5 bases between. In DNA form, the CDR3 reads TGTGCCACCAGCAGAGTCACGGAGACCCAGTACTTC. The encoded protein is CATSRVTETQYF.

The chain combines TRBV9 with TRBJ2-1, with 8 positions matching TRBD2. Germline V gene sequence: CDR1 SGDLS, CDR2 YYNGEE. The CDR3 spans 15 residues. The junction had 6 bases not matched to a gene; V was cut back by 2 bases and J by 5 bases. CDR3 sequence reads: CASSVSGDEHNEQFF. In DNA, the CDR3 is TGTGCCAGCAGCGTTAGCGGGGATGAACACAATGAGCAGTTCTTC. Filled out from reference TRBV9 and TRBJ2-1, the complete variable domain reads DSGVTQTPKHLITATGQRVTLRCSPRSGDLSVYWYQQSLDQGLQFLIQYYNGEERAKGNILERFSAQQFPDLHSELNLSSLELGDSALYFCASSVSGDEHNEQFFGPGTRLTVL.

The chain combines TRBV5-1 with TRBJ2-4; D may match TRBD1 or TRBD2 (5 bases each). Trimming cost V 0 bases and J 13 bases, with 23 bases left between them. Germline V lookup: CDR1 SGHRS, CDR2 YFSETQ. The CDR3 is made up of 16 amino acids. CDR3 protein: CASSLVSGPVSGGQYF. In DNA, the CDR3 is TGCGCCAGCAGCTTGGTATCGGGACCGGTCTCAGGCGGGCAGTACTTC.

J is TRBJ2-5 and V is TRBV20-1, with D hard to call. V lost 0 bases and J lost 5, with 13 bases in between. The germline V gene has CDR1 DFQATT and CDR2 SNEGSKA (reference sequence). The CDR3 is 14 residues long. The CDR3: CSARDRMGSETQYF. CDR3 in DNA: TGCAGTGCTAGAGATAGGATGGGGTCCGAGACCCAGTACTTC.

The chain links TRBV9 to TRBJ2-2, with D possibly being TRBD1 or TRBD2 (6 bases each). Germline values: CDR1 SGDLS, CDR2 YYNGEE. The CDR3 sequence is 20 residues long. V shed 3 bases and J shed 0 bases, with 24 bases lying between them. The CDR3 region is CASSASTGRERVANTGELFF. CDR3 bases: TGTGCCAGCAGCGCCTCGACAGGCCGGGAGCGGGTCGCGAACACCGGGGAGCTGTTTTTT. The whole variable domain, filled in from reference TRBV9 and TRBJ2-2, reads DSGVTQTPKHLITATGQRVTLRCSPRSGDLSVYWYQQSLDQGLQFLIQYYNGEERAKGNILERFSAQQFPDLHSELNLSSLELGDSALYFCASSASTGRERVANTGELFFGEGSRLTVL.

Regarding this clonotype: A much larger clone lies one base from this, so it may be a read error. CDR3 sequence: CSVDMGATGYTF. The CDR3 nucleotides read TGCAGCGTTGATATGGGGGCGACCGGCTACACCTTC. The gene calls are TRBV29-1 and TRBJ1-2; maybe TRBD1 (6 bases). Trimming stripped 3 bases from V and 8 bases from J, with 13 bases between. The CDR3 totals 12 residues. CDR1 and CDR2 (germline): SQVTM, ANQGSEA.

This clonotype was picked up a small number of times. This chain links TRBV7-2 with TRBJ2-7; a weak D match, TRBD2 (6 bases). Trimming shortened V by 1 base and J by 2 bases, and 18 bases separated the two germline ends. CDR1 is SGHTA and CDR2 is FQGNSA in the germline V gene. This CDR3 is built from 17 residues. CDR3 sequence (DNA): TGTGCCAGCAGCTTAGATTTTGGGGGGACTTTCGCCTACGAGCAGTACTTC. As protein: CASSLDFGGTFAYEQYF.

V usage is TRBV20-1 and J usage is TRBJ2-7; D is perhaps TRBD1 or TRBD2 (6 bases each). The length of the CDR3 is 12 residues. The germline CDR1 and CDR2 sequences are DFQATT and SNEGSKA (reference sequence). The CDR3 sequence: CSQGGSRNEQYF. DNA for the CDR3: TGCAGCCAAGGGGGGAGTCGCAATGAGCAGTACTTC.

This clonotype was seen only once. The chain links TRBV30 to TRBJ2-7; D is ambiguous. Trimming removed 0 bases from V and 7 bases from J, with 13 bases in between. The CDR3 is 13 amino acids. Germline V lookup: CDR1 GTSNPN, CDR2 SVGIG (reference sequence). The CDR3 nucleotides are TGTGCCTGGAGTGTGAAAGGGTTACGGGAGCAGTACTTC. This sequence encodes CAWSVKGLREQYF.

The genes are TRBV9 and TRBJ1-2; a possible D gene is TRBD1 (5 bases). The CDR3 spans 16 residues. Germline CDR1 reads SGDLS; CDR2 reads YYNGEE. Trimming left V 0 bases short and J 4 bases short, with 16 bases between. CDR3 bases: TGTGCCAGCAGCGTAGCTATTGGCAGGGACGGCTATGGCTACACCTTC. Its protein product is CASSVAIGRDGYGYTF.

The J gene is TRBJ2-3, the V gene TRBV7-3, with D perhaps TRBD1 or TRBD2 (5 bases each). V was cut by 5 bases and J by 5 bases, with 14 bases left in between. The germline CDR1 and CDR2 sequences are SGHTA and FQGTGA. The length of the CDR3 is 14 residues. The CDR3, as DNA: TGTGCCAGCAGCCAATGGGGGTTGGGAGATACGCAGTATTTT. This translates into CASSQWGLGDTQYF.

This chain links TRBV20-1 with TRBJ1-2, with D perhaps matching TRBD1 (6 bases). Per the germline V gene, CDR1 is DFQATT and CDR2 is SNEGSKA (reference sequence). V lost 5 bases to trimming and J lost 6 bases, with 13 bases between them. The CDR3 is made up of 12 amino acids. CDR3 amino acids: CSAEWTVNGYTF. The CDR3 DNA is TGCAGTGCTGAATGGACAGTAAATGGCTACACCTTC.

The CDR3 region is CASSPLEGLNTEAFF. As DNA, the CDR3 is TGTGCCAGCAGCCCTCTTGAGGGCTTGAACACTGAAGCTTTCTTT. The chain joins TRBV7-9 to TRBJ1-1; D gene uncertain. The germline gives CDR1 SEHNR, CDR2 FQNEAQ (reference sequence). The CDR3 has 15 residues. Trimming took off 5 bases at V and 0 bases at J, with 13 bases between the two ends. The complete variable domain, with remaining parts taken from reference TRBV7-9 and TRBJ1-1, reads DTGVSQNPRHKITKRGQNVTFRCDPISEHNRLYWYRQTLGQGPEFLTYFQNEAQLEKSRLLSDRFSAERPKGSFSTLEIQRTEQGDSAMYLCASSPLEGLNTEAFFGQGTRLTVV.